These 11 T cell receptor beta chains share one sample of origin, sequenced in a study of blood T cell repertoires in COVID-19. TCRdb keeps only in-frame clones here, not all; method: immunoSEQ multiplex PCR. This sample yields 200,000 to 300,000 clones, of which around 84% are seen a single time; roughly 4% belongs to the top ten. The sequencing sample was made of peripheral blood. The source of these receptors is a man between 60 and 70 years old with acute or convalescent COVID-19.

This clone was seen once. V and J are TRBV18 and TRBJ2-7; 8 bases agree with TRBD2. CDR1 and CDR2 (germline): KGHSH, LQKENI. Trimming cost V 2 bases and J 6 bases; bases outside gene matches: 12. The CDR3 has 16 residues. The CDR3 spells CASSPTGLALAFEQYF. The CDR3 nucleotides are TGTGCCAGCTCACCAACAGGACTAGCATTAGCATTCGAGCAGTACTTC.

DNA for the CDR3: TGTGCCAGCAGATACGGGACAGGGGTTATTAATGAAAAACTGTTTTTT. This codes for CASRYGTGVINEKLFF. V usage is TRBV28 and J usage is TRBJ1-4; 10 bases align to TRBD1. CDR3 size: 16 residues. CDR1 and CDR2 from the germline V gene are MDHEN and SYDVKM. V was clipped by 6 bases and J by 4 bases; unmatched bases: 8.

This chain links TRBV29-1 with TRBJ2-2; 10 bases line up with TRBD1. Trimming took 6 bases from V and 1 from J; bases not matched to a gene: 5. The CDR3 runs 15 residues. Germline V lookup: CDR1 SQVTM, CDR2 ANQGSEA. The CDR3 is CSVRQGAMNTGELFF. The CDR3 DNA reads as TGCAGCGTGAGACAGGGGGCGATGAACACCGGGGAGCTGTTTTTT.

The chain is built from TRBV2 and TRBJ1-3; D not resolved. The CDR3 contains 14 residues. V lost 7 bases and J 2 bases, leaving 12 bases between the germline ends. Germline lookup yields CDR1 SNHLY and CDR2 FYNNEI. CDR3 DNA sequence: TGTGCCAGCAAGCTCGAGGGTCCTGGAAACACCATATATTTT. Residues: CASKLEGPGNTIYF.

The rearrangement uses TRBV5-4 and TRBJ2-2; D remains unclear. Trimming took off 3 bases at V and 9 bases at J, with 6 bases between the two ends. The germline V gene encodes CDR1 SGHNT and CDR2 YYREEE (reference sequence). This CDR3 region has 11 residues. The CDR3 nucleotides are TGTGCCAGCAGCTCCCTAAGGGAGCTGTTTTTT. This sequence encodes CASSSLRELFF.

The chain recombines TRBV7-2 with TRBJ1-3, with D possibly matching TRBD1 (6 bases). V was cut by 1 base and J by 3 bases, with 13 bases left in between. Germline lookup yields CDR1 SGHTA and CDR2 FQGNSA. CDR3 size: 16 residues. CDR3 nucleotide sequence: TGTGCCAGCAGCTTAGTCACAGGGAGGGGTGGAAACACCATATATTTT. Encoded protein: CASSLVTGRGGNTIYF.

This chain uses TRBV19 with TRBJ2-3; 13 positions agree with TRBD2. Trimming removed 3 bases from V and 4 bases from J; junction bases left unmatched: 1. Germline V gene sequence: CDR1 LNHDA, CDR2 SQIVND (reference sequence). The CDR3 has 15 amino acids. The CDR3 DNA follows: TGTGCCAGTAGTATCGGACTAGCGGGAGCAGATACGCAGTATTTT. It yields the protein CASSIGLAGADTQYF.

The V gene is TRBV3-1 (or the pseudogene TRBV3-2), the J gene TRBJ1-1, with D possibly TRBD1 on 6 matching bases. V lost 5 bases and J 11 bases, leaving 18 bases between the germline ends. The CDR3 length is 13 residues. Germline assignment: CDR1 LGHDT and CDR2 YNNKEL (reference sequence). CDR3 sequence (DNA): TGTGCCAGCAGCAACACAGGGCCTCTCGGTGCTTTCTTT. Translating gives CASSNTGPLGAFF.

V is TRBV2 and J is TRBJ2-1, with 10 positions matching TRBD1. Per germline, CDR1 SNHLY and CDR2 FYNNEI. V was pared by 6 bases and J by 4 bases, with 3 bases of the junction left unmatched. This CDR3 spans 14 amino acids. The DNA for the CDR3 is TGTGCCAGCAGCCGGGACAGGGGATACAATGAGCAGTTCTTC. Encoded protein: CASSRDRGYNEQFF. The whole variable domain, remainder taken from reference TRBV2 and TRBJ2-1, is EPEVTQTPSHQVTQMGQEVILRCVPISNHLYFYWYRQILGQKVEFLVSFYNNEISEKSEIFDDQFSVERPDGSNFTLKIRSTKLEDSAMYFCASSRDRGYNEQFFGPGTRLTVL.

J is TRBJ2-7 and V is TRBV20-1, with TRBD1 matching over 7 bases. With 6 bases clipped from V and 6 bases from J, the junction kept 5 bases outside the gene matches. The CDR3 length is 11 residues. CDR1 and CDR2 (germline): DFQATT, SNEGSKA (reference sequence). The CDR3 region is CSAIGQVEQYF. CDR3 coding DNA: TGCAGTGCCATCGGACAGGTCGAGCAGTACTTC.

This clone appeared once. The rearrangement joins TRBV6-4 to TRBJ2-1; 9 nucleotides agree with TRBD2. The CDR3 totals 16 residues. V was pared by 3 bases and J by 0 bases, with 3 bases of the junction left unmatched. Germline CDR1 and CDR2: MRHNA and SNTAGT. The CDR3 here is CASSEKRGVSYNEQFF. The CDR3 DNA reads as TGTGCCAGCAGTGAGAAGCGGGGGGTCTCCTACAATGAGCAGTTCTTC.